These 26 T cell receptor beta chains were sequenced from one sample in a study of shared clonotypes between healthy human individuals. Using immunoSEQ multiplex PCR, the repertoire was profiled, and TCRdb retains in-frame clones only, with some absent. The sample includes about 2.4 million clones, 93% seen only once; the top ten take 0.36%. What was sequenced was naive CD4+ T cells from PBMCs. The subset is: CD45RA+ positively selected. The receptor set was obtained from a young man in good health. Some clones in this sample may be carry-over from other donors' samples.

V and J are TRBV25-1 and TRBJ1-1, with unresolved D. The CDR3 is 14 residues long. Trimming pared 3 bases from V and 9 bases from J, leaving 17 bases between. Germline-derived CDR1 and CDR2 are MGHDK and SYGVNS. As DNA, the CDR3 is TGTGCCAGCAGTGAGGGGTTGATCCAGTCTAAAGCTTTCTTT. Amino acids: CASSEGLIQSKAFF.

The V call is TRBV4-2, the J call TRBJ1-2, with D possibly TRBD1 on 5 matching bases. Germline loops: CDR1 LGHNA, CDR2 YNFKEQ. The V end was cut by 1 base, the J end by 2 bases, with 14 bases between. This CDR3 comprises 16 residues. The CDR3 reads CASSQGALGPNYGYTF. In nucleotides, the CDR3 is TGTGCCAGCAGCCAAGGCGCATTGGGGCCAAACTATGGCTACACCTTC.

V and J are TRBV15 and TRBJ1-4; perhaps TRBD1 as D (6 bases). Trimming removed 3 bases from V and 8 bases from J, with 16 bases in between. The CDR3 has 15 amino acids. Per germline, CDR1 LNHNV and CDR2 YYDKDF (reference sequence). As DNA, the CDR3 is TGTGCCACCAGCAGGAGGGAGGGGGGACACGAAAAACTGTTTTTT. Its protein product is CATSRREGGHEKLFF. The complete variable domain, with remaining parts taken from reference TRBV15 and TRBJ1-4, reads DAMVIQNPRYQVTQFGKPVTLSCSQTLNHNVMYWYQQKSSQAPKLLFHYYDKDFNNEADTPDNFQSRRPNTSFCFLDIRSPGLGDTAMYLCATSRREGGHEKLFFGSGTQLSVL.

The chain couples TRBV5-6 to TRBJ2-5; D is perhaps TRBD1 (7 bases). Per germline, CDR1 SGHDT and CDR2 YYEEEE. The ends were cut back, 3 bases at V and 2 bases at J, with 23 bases in the middle. The CDR3 runs 18 residues. CDR3 coding DNA: TGTGCCAGCAGCTGGATGCCTGGGGCAGGGGGGAAACAAGAGACCCAGTACTTC. Translating it yields CASSWMPGAGGKQETQYF.

The J gene is TRBJ2-5, the V gene TRBV4-2; D call uncertain. V was trimmed by 3 bases and J by 5 bases, leaving 13 bases between them. This CDR3 is 14 amino acids long. Per germline, CDR1 LGHNA and CDR2 YNFKEQ. The CDR3 protein is CASSHSALSETQYF. The CDR3 DNA sequence: TGTGCCAGCAGCCACTCGGCACTCTCGGAGACCCAGTACTTC.

The CDR3 region is CASSPTGEGFGGYTF. The CDR3 DNA sequence: TGTGCCAGCAGCCCAACAGGGGAAGGGTTTGGTGGCTACACCTTC. The V and J genes are TRBV9 and TRBJ1-2; 7 nucleotides line up with TRBD1. The V and J ends lost 4 bases and 7 bases, in that order; junction bases with no gene match: 13. The CDR3 runs 15 residues. Germline lookup yields CDR1 SGDLS and CDR2 YYNGEE.

The chain is built from TRBV6-1 and TRBJ2-7, with D possibly being TRBD1 or TRBD2 (5 bases each). V lost 8 bases and J 1 base, leaving 15 bases between the germline ends. Germline-derived CDR1 and CDR2 are MNHNS and SASEGT. This CDR3 spans 14 amino acids. In DNA form, the CDR3 reads TGTGCCAGCCACCCCGGGACGGTTTCCTACGAGCAGTACTTC. Translated, it gives CASHPGTVSYEQYF.

The chain is built from TRBV9 and TRBJ2-1; 7 bases fit TRBD2. Germline V lookup: CDR1 SGDLS, CDR2 YYNGEE. This CDR3 comprises 15 residues. The junction had 6 bases not matched to a gene; V was cut back by 0 bases and J by 6 bases. The DNA for the CDR3 is TGTGCCAGCAGCGTAGGGTCGCGGGAGTCCAATGAGCAGTTCTTC. Protein sequence: CASSVGSRESNEQFF.

CDR3 in DNA: TGTGCCAGCAGTTACTGGCGGGGCGAAAAACTGTTTTTT. It encodes CASSYWRGEKLFF. This chain uses TRBV6-6 with TRBJ1-4, with D perhaps matching TRBD1 (5 bases). The V gene lost 1 base and the J gene lost 8 bases, with 8 bases spanning the gap. Per germline, CDR1 MNHNY and CDR2 SVGAGI (reference sequence). The CDR3 consists of 13 residues.

The genes are TRBV6-1 and TRBJ2-3, with 9 positions matching TRBD1. The CDR3 loop spans 14 amino acids. V trimming: 5 bases; J trimming: 3 bases; junction bases outside the gene matches: 3. Germline V CDR1 and CDR2: MNHNS, SASEGT. Here the CDR3 reads CASSRDRETDTQYF. In nucleotides, the CDR3 is TGTGCCAGCAGTCGGGACAGGGAGACAGATACGCAGTATTTT.

This sequence joins TRBV11-2 and TRBJ2-3; 7 nucleotides align to TRBD1. The germline V gene has CDR1 SGHAT and CDR2 FQNNGV. V trimming: 6 bases; J trimming: 2 bases; junction bases outside the gene matches: 8. This CDR3 spans 15 amino acids. In nucleotides, the CDR3 is TGTGCCAGCAGAATTAGACAGGGATTCACAGATACGCAGTATTTT. It encodes CASRIRQGFTDTQYF.

The count of this clone is one. The chain links TRBV29-1 to TRBJ2-1; 7 nucleotides align to TRBD2. Germline CDR1 reads SQVTM; CDR2 reads ANQGSEA. This CDR3 comprises 14 residues. Trimming took 8 bases from V and 1 from J; bases not matched to a gene: 8. The CDR3 region is CSLGWRESYNEQFF. The CDR3 nucleotides are TGCAGCCTTGGGTGGCGGGAGTCCTACAATGAGCAGTTCTTC.

The chain uses TRBV9 and TRBJ2-5, with 10 bases matching TRBD1. Germline V gene sequence: CDR1 SGDLS, CDR2 YYNGEE. V lost 3 bases, J lost 3 bases, and 5 bases stayed unmatched. The CDR3 totals 15 residues. CDR3 sequence reads: CASSGLGTGEETQYF. In DNA form, the CDR3 reads TGTGCCAGCAGCGGGCTTGGGACAGGGGAAGAGACCCAGTACTTC.

The chain recombines TRBV14 with TRBJ1-3; D remains ambiguous. Germline V lookup: CDR1 SGHDN, CDR2 FVKESK. Trimming took off 0 bases at V and 5 bases at J, with 5 bases between the two ends. The CDR3 sequence is 13 residues long. The CDR3: CASSQDLRNTIYF. CDR3 in DNA: TGTGCCAGCAGCCAAGATCTAAGAAACACCATATATTTT.

The CDR3 DNA follows: TGTGCCAGCAGTACAGGGATCCCTAACTATGGCTACACCTTC. Amino acids: CASSTGIPNYGYTF. J is TRBJ1-2 and V is TRBV6-5; D is possibly TRBD1 (6 bases). V was shortened by 5 bases and J by 0 bases, with 10 bases between the two germline ends. The CDR3 is made up of 14 amino acids. Germline V lookup: CDR1 MNHEY, CDR2 SVGAGI.

On this clone itself: At the DNA level, this CDR3 is encoded by other sequences in the same sample as well. The chain joins TRBV11-2 to TRBJ2-3; 9 nucleotides line up with TRBD2. This CDR3 comprises 15 residues. V lost 1 base, J lost 1 base, and 0 bases stayed unmatched. Looked up from germline, CDR1 is SGHAT and CDR2 is FQNNGV. The CDR3 region is CASSLVAGGTDTQYF. The CDR3, as DNA: TGTGCCAGCAGCTTAGTAGCGGGGGGCACAGATACGCAGTATTTT.

The rearrangement links TRBV4-2 to TRBJ2-1, with 11 bases matching TRBD2. In germline, CDR1 is LGHNA, CDR2 YNFKEQ. The CDR3 covers 16 residues. Germline trimming cut 0 bases from V and 9 bases from J; bases unmatched to any gene: 7. CDR3 residues: CASSQDRGTSGLEQFF. CDR3 bases: TGTGCCAGCAGCCAAGATCGAGGGACTAGCGGACTTGAGCAGTTCTTC.

Notes on this clone: The same CDR3 arises from other DNA sequences in this sample as well. V and J are TRBV9 and TRBJ2-3; D gene ambiguous. Germline V gene lookup returns CDR1 SGDLS and CDR2 YYNGEE. This CDR3 comprises 14 residues. Trimming removed 2 bases from V and 4 bases from J, with 11 bases in between. The CDR3 sequence: CASSVGVRADTQYF. The CDR3, as DNA: TGTGCCAGCAGCGTTGGCGTTCGAGCAGATACGCAGTATTTT. The whole variable domain, remainder taken from reference TRBV9 and TRBJ2-3, is DSGVTQTPKHLITATGQRVTLRCSPRSGDLSVYWYQQSLDQGLQFLIQYYNGEERAKGNILERFSAQQFPDLHSELNLSSLELGDSALYFCASSVGVRADTQYFGPGTRLTVL.

The chain links TRBV5-1 to TRBJ2-1, with 7 nucleotides matching TRBD1. V gave up 0 bases and J gave up 8 bases; unmatched junction bases: 5. Germline V gene lookup returns CDR1 SGHRS and CDR2 YFSETQ. This CDR3 is built from 14 residues. The CDR3 sequence is CASSLVTGSDEQFF. The CDR3 region has the DNA TGCGCCAGCAGCTTGGTGACAGGGAGTGATGAGCAGTTCTTC.

The J gene is TRBJ1-2, the V gene TRBV14; TRBD1 might be the D (6 bases). V lost 3 bases, J lost 4 bases, and 15 bases lay in between. Germline V CDR1 and CDR2: SGHDN, FVKESK. CDR3 length: 15 amino acids. The chain's CDR3 is CASSQTTGTLYGYTF. CDR3 in DNA: TGTGCCAGCAGCCAGACCACCGGGACACTCTATGGCTACACCTTC.

The rearrangement links TRBV5-1 to TRBJ2-7; no firm D call. The CDR3 spans 15 residues. Germline V gives CDR1 SGHRS, CDR2 YFSETQ. V lost 0 bases and J lost 5, with 15 bases in between. CDR3 bases: TGCGCCAGCAGCTTGGTCCCAGACCTTAGGGACGAGCAGTACTTC. Protein product: CASSLVPDLRDEQYF.

The chain links TRBV2 to TRBJ2-5, with a tentative D call TRBD2 (5 bases). Trimming stripped 9 bases from V and 5 bases from J, with 16 bases between. The germline CDR1 and CDR2 sequences are SNHLY and FYNNEI. The CDR3 has 13 residues. CDR3 coding DNA: TGTGCCAGTAGCCAGCAGCCGGGGGAGACCCAGTACTTC. As protein: CASSQQPGETQYF.

This clone was detected only once. The CDR3: CASSLGPESDEQYF. The CDR3 DNA sequence: TGCGCCAGCAGCTTGGGTCCCGAGTCCGACGAGCAGTACTTC. This rearrangement joins TRBV5-1 to TRBJ2-7; D remains unclear. V was clipped by 0 bases and J by 5 bases, with 12 bases between them. CDR3 size: 14 residues. Germline values: CDR1 SGHRS, CDR2 YFSETQ.

V and J are TRBV29-1 and TRBJ2-5, with D perhaps TRBD1 or TRBD2 (7 bases each). Germline V CDR1 and CDR2: SQVTM, ANQGSEA. CDR3 length: 15 amino acids. V lost 8 bases and J 5 bases, leaving 24 bases between the germline ends. This CDR3 reads CSPGGGVPSWETQYF. The CDR3 region has the DNA TGCAGCCCAGGGGGGGGAGTCCCTTCGTGGGAGACCCAGTACTTC.

The chain uses TRBV9 and TRBJ1-4; TRBD1 is a possible D gene (6 bases). The V gene lost 3 bases and the J gene lost 2 bases, with 8 bases spanning the gap. Germline V gene lookup returns CDR1 SGDLS and CDR2 YYNGEE. This CDR3 is 14 amino acids long. CDR3 sequence (DNA): TGTGCCAGCAGCGAGGGGGGGACTAATGAAAAACTGTTTTTT. Protein sequence: CASSEGGTNEKLFF.

The chain couples TRBV20-1 to TRBJ2-4; no definite D call. This CDR3 spans 11 amino acids. V dropped 6 bases and J dropped 9 bases, with 12 bases sitting between them. CDR1 DFQATT and CDR2 SNEGSKA come from the germline V gene (reference sequence). The CDR3 region is CSAKLFPIQYF. The CDR3 coding sequence is TGCAGTGCAAAACTCTTCCCCATTCAGTACTTC.